The sequence of this TCR beta chain was determined in a study of beta chain features in type 1 diabetes. Study-level information: The study examined 90 million to 130 million sorted cells across all samples. Points from the study as a whole: Healthy donors had naive, central memory and Treg TCRB repertoires that appeared less similar than those seen among patients.

Comments on this clone: Its antigen remains unknown.

Expressed TCRB transcripts were sequenced, since all the RNA that had been isolated was reverse transcribed. Libraries were prepared by immunoSEQ multiplex PCR; TCRdb keeps only in-frame clonotypes and omits some of them. The table records around 250,000 clones, 68% of them present only once. CD45RO/CCR7/CD25/CD127/CD95/CD27 sorting isolated CD4+ naive, central memory, regulatory and stem cell-like memory cells. Trimming left V 3 bases short and J 0 bases short, with 8 bases between. The length of the CDR3 is 13 residues. The germline V gene has CDR1 GTSNPN and CDR2 SVGIG (reference sequence). The V and J genes are TRBV30 and TRBJ1-1; D uncertain. The sample consisted of naive CD4+ T cells from blood. This receptor was identified in a man aged 30-40 years in good health. The CDR3, as DNA: TGTGCCTGGAGATATAACATGAACACTGAAGCTTTCTTT. It specifies CAWRYNMNTEAFF.